Listed below are T cell receptor beta chains from one sample, sequenced in a study of cytomegalovirus exposure and HLA in healthy donors. Libraries were prepared by immunoSEQ multiplex PCR; TCRdb keeps only in-frame clonotypes and omits some of them. The sample consists of fewer than 200,000 clones, approximately 90% of them appearing once. The sequenced material came from PBMCs. The receptors derive from a woman in her thirties in good health and CMV-seronegative. CDR3s include the opening cysteine and the closing phenylalanine or tryptophan. Each record gives: J gene, V gene, D gene, clone size, CDR3 protein, CDR3 DNA. A D gene is named only where the DNA matches it firmly. Expanded clones are given a class, and other clones once, few, many or no size at all.

TRBJ1-5	TRBV6-6	TRBD1	few	CAGGTGGWDQPQHF	TGTGCCGGAGGGACAGGGGGCTGGGATCAGCCCCAGCATTTT
TRBJ1-2	TRBV27	TRBD1	NA	CASSPQGAYYGYTF	TGTGCCAGCAGTCCGCAGGGGGCCTACTATGGCTACACCTTC
TRBJ2-7	TRBV5-1	NA	NA	CASSLGQNSYEQYF	TGCGCCAGCAGCCTCGGACAGAACTCCTACGAGCAGTACTTC
TRBJ2-5	TRBV4-3	TRBD2	NA	CASSQAGGPLVTQYF	TGCGCCAGCAGCCAAGCGGGGGGGCCGCTAGTGACCCAGTACTTC
TRBJ1-6	TRBV18	NA	NA	CASSASQGTTSSYNSPLHF	TGTGCCAGCTCGGCCTCCCAGGGGACGACAAGCTCCTATAATTCACCCCTCCACTTT
TRBJ2-2	TRBV18	TRBD2	NA	CASSPRLAGGQNTGELFF	TGTGCCAGCTCACCGAGACTAGCGGGGGGGCAAAACACCGGGGAGCTGTTTTTT
TRBJ2-3	TRBV18	NA	NA	CASSPPSGDTDTQYF	TGTGCCAGCTCACCCCCCTCGGGGGATACAGATACGCAGTATTTT
TRBJ2-3	TRBV28	TRBD2	NA	CASSILAGGQVDTQYF	TGTGCCAGCAGTATACTAGCGGGGGGGCAGGTAGATACGCAGTATTTT
TRBJ1-4	TRBV5-1	TRBD1	NA	CASSPGQGRGEKLFF	TGCGCCAGCAGCCCAGGACAGGGGAGGGGAGAAAAACTGTTTTTT
TRBJ1-2	TRBV29-1	TRBD1	NA	CSAARDSEDYGYTF	TGCAGCGCTGCCCGGGACAGCGAGGACTATGGCTACACCTTC
TRBJ1-2	TRBV27	NA	NA	CASALAAGVLYGYTF	TGTGCCAGCGCCCTTGCGGCAGGGGTTCTCTATGGCTACACCTTC
TRBJ1-3	TRBV6-1	NA	NA	CASRGGNSGNTIYF	TGTGCCAGCAGGGGCGGGAACTCTGGAAACACCATATATTTT
TRBJ2-5	TRBV4-1	TRBD2	NA	CASSQVFAPSSGQETQYF	TGCGCCAGCAGCCAAGTGTTCGCCCCGTCTAGCGGGCAAGAGACCCAGTACTTC
TRBJ2-7	TRBV27	TRBD1	NA	CASSFFGQGYEQYF	TGTGCCAGCAGTTTCTTCGGACAGGGCTACGAGCAGTACTTC
TRBJ2-2	TRBV10-2	TRBD2	NA	CASSDLAGGPNTGELFF	TGCGCCAGCAGTGATTTAGCGGGGGGGCCGAATACCGGGGAGCTGTTTTTT
TRBJ2-1	TRBV11-2	NA	NA	CASSRTGGRWDEQFF	TGTGCCAGCAGCCGGACTGGGGGGAGGTGGGATGAGCAGTTCTTC
TRBJ2-1	TRBV4-1	TRBD2	NA	CASSQLGLASNEQFF	TGCGCCAGCAGCCAGTTGGGACTAGCCTCCAATGAGCAGTTCTTC
TRBJ2-1	TRBV5-1	TRBD1	NA	CASSLGQGQRGLAEQFF	TGCGCCAGCAGCTTGGGACAGGGTCAAAGAGGGCTGGCGGAGCAGTTCTTC
TRBJ1-2	TRBV6-6	NA	few	CASSLDTYGYTF	TGTGCCAGCAGCTTAGACACCTATGGCTACACCTTC
TRBJ1-2	TRBV28	TRBD1	NA	CASSPGQGWENGYTF	TGTGCCAGCAGTCCGGGACAGGGTTGGGAAAATGGCTACACCTTC
TRBJ1-5	TRBV19	NA	NA	CASSSLPNRSNQPQHF	TGTGCCAGTAGTTCGTTACCAAACAGAAGCAATCAGCCCCAGCATTTT
TRBJ1-1	TRBV5-1	NA	NA	CASSAVGGPRSTEAFF	TGCGCCAGCAGCGCGGTCGGGGGTCCAAGATCCACTGAAGCTTTCTTT
TRBJ1-1	TRBV4-1	NA	NA	CASSQWQGNTEAFF	TGCGCCAGCAGCCAATGGCAGGGGAACACTGAAGCTTTCTTT
TRBJ1-6	TRBV6-5	NA	once	CASRLVSYNSPLHF	TGTGCCAGCAGGCTAGTCTCCTATAATTCACCCCTCCACTTT
TRBJ2-3	TRBV6-1	TRBD1	medium-sized	CASSEGTGADTQYF	TGTGCCAGCAGTGAAGGGACAGGGGCAGATACGCAGTATTTT
TRBJ2-7	TRBV4-1	TRBD1	NA	CASSQDGQGAISEQYF	TGCGCCAGCAGCCAAGATGGCCAGGGGGCGATCAGCGAGCAGTACTTC
TRBJ1-3	TRBV6-5	NA	NA	CASSRNSGNTIYF	TGTGCCAGCAGTCGTAACTCTGGAAACACCATATATTTT
TRBJ2-7	TRBV4-1	NA	few	CASRHRQPWNYEQYF	TGCGCCAGCAGACATCGACAGCCGTGGAACTACGAGCAGTACTTC
TRBJ2-1	TRBV27	TRBD2	NA	CASSRGLAGGYNEQFF	TGTGCCAGCAGTAGGGGACTAGCGGGGGGGTACAATGAGCAGTTCTTC
TRBJ2-1	TRBV2	TRBD2	NA	CASRTSGVNEQFF	TGTGCCAGCCGCACTAGCGGGGTCAATGAGCAGTTCTTC
TRBJ2-7	TRBV30	NA	NA	CAWSVRRYEQYF	TGTGCCTGGAGTGTACGGAGATACGAGCAGTACTTC
TRBJ2-7	TRBV29-1	TRBD1	NA	CSVRDRDYYEQYF	TGCAGCGTCCGGGACAGAGATTACTACGAGCAGTACTTC
TRBJ2-7	TRBV19	NA	few	CASSSTVYYEQYF	TGTGCCAGTAGTTCAACGGTCTACTACGAGCAGTACTTC
TRBJ1-3	TRBV19	NA	NA	CASSGGSRNTIYF	TGTGCCAGTAGTGGAGGGTCTAGAAACACCATATATTTT
TRBJ2-3	TRBV7-2	TRBD2	once	CASSLDGGDTDTQYF	TGTGCCAGCAGCTTAGATGGGGGGGACACAGATACGCAGTATTTT
TRBJ2-7	TRBV9	NA	NA	CASSVATGWEQYF	TGTGCCAGCAGCGTAGCTACGGGGTGGGAGCAGTACTTC
TRBJ2-3	TRBV25-1	TRBD1	NA	CASSDKTGRTDTQYF	TGTGCCAGCAGTGACAAGACAGGGCGAACAGATACGCAGTATTTT
TRBJ2-7	TRBV15	TRBD1	NA	CATSVRDRVSSYEQYF	TGTGCCACCAGCGTCCGGGACAGGGTTTCCTCGTACGAGCAGTACTTC
TRBJ2-2	TRBV6-1	NA	NA	CASSEAAAGELFF	TGTGCCAGCAGTGAAGCTGCGGCCGGGGAGCTGTTTTTT
TRBJ1-2	TRBV18	TRBD1	NA	CASSPRTGGSGYGYTF	TGTGCCAGCTCACCACGCACAGGGGGCAGTGGCTATGGCTACACCTTC
TRBJ2-7	TRBV6-5	NA	NA	CASSPSTSGAYEQYF	TGTGCCAGCAGTCCCTCGACTAGTGGAGCCTACGAGCAGTACTTC
TRBJ2-1	TRBV7-6	NA	NA	CASSFSDEQFF	TGTGCCAGCAGCTTTTCGGATGAGCAGTTCTTC
TRBJ1-2	TRBV2	NA	NA	CASSVLGQNYGYTF	TGTGCCAGCAGTGTTCTGGGGCAGAACTATGGCTACACCTTC
TRBJ1-1	TRBV4-3	NA	once	CASSPRTIGTEAFF	TGCGCCAGCAGCCCCAGGACAATTGGCACTGAAGCTTTCTTT
TRBJ1-1	TRBV12-5	NA	NA	CASATQGTEAFF	TGTGCTAGTGCCACACAGGGAACTGAAGCTTTCTTT
TRBJ1-4	TRBV10-3	NA	NA	CAISDTENEKLFF	TGTGCCATCAGTGACACAGAAAATGAAAAACTGTTTTTT
TRBJ2-3	TRBV7-2	TRBD2	NA	CASRLNWAGVTDTQYF	TGTGCCAGCAGACTAAACTGGGCGGGGGTCACAGATACGCAGTATTTT
TRBJ1-2	TRBV19	TRBD1	NA	CASSVDRDSGYTF	TGTGCCAGTAGTGTGGACAGGGACTCTGGCTACACCTTC
TRBJ2-5	TRBV2	TRBD1	NA	CASSRDRQGETQYF	TGTGCCAGCAGCCGGGACAGGCAAGGGGAGACCCAGTACTTC
TRBJ2-7	TRBV13	NA	NA	CASSLGGGQLTYEQYF	TGTGCCAGCAGCTTAGGCGGAGGACAGCTAACCTACGAGCAGTACTTC
TRBJ1-5	TRBV21-1	NA	NA	CASSMGQGGQPQHF	TGTGCCAGCAGCATGGGGCAGGGAGGTCAGCCCCAGCATTTT
TRBJ2-3	TRBV5-6	NA	NA	CASSFRVLGTDTQYF	TGTGCCAGCAGCTTCAGGGTTTTGGGGACAGATACGCAGTATTTT
TRBJ2-5	TRBV25-1	NA	once	CASSLRQDQGTQYF	TGTGCCAGCAGCTTACGACAGGATCAAGGGACCCAGTACTTC
TRBJ1-5	TRBV7-9	NA	NA	CASSLPGDQPQHF	TGTGCCAGCAGCTTACCCGGAGATCAGCCCCAGCATTTT
TRBJ2-1	TRBV30	TRBD2	once	CAWSRGLAADEQFF	TGTGCCTGGAGTCGGGGACTAGCGGCGGATGAGCAGTTCTTC
TRBJ2-5	TRBV4-2	NA	few	CASSQDGPGDQETQYF	TGTGCCAGCAGCCAAGATGGGCCAGGGGATCAAGAGACCCAGTACTTC
TRBJ2-7	TRBV7-2	NA	NA	CASSLPNEQYF	TGTGCCAGCAGCCTCCCTAACGAGCAGTACTTC